The rows below give T cell receptor beta chains drawn from one sample of a study of human T cells and chemical hapten exposure. Via MiXCR, TCRdb re-called the RACE reads, giving one row per CDR3 protein. The sample consists of 100,000 to 150,000 distinct CDR3 sequences, 11% of them appearing once. This material consisted of whole blood, taken in connection with sensitization to the hapten diphenylcyclopropenone (DPC). These receptors all come from a woman aged 50 to 60 with alopecia areata. Some clones in this sample may be carry-over from other donors' samples. The CDR3 runs from the conserved cysteine through the conserved F or W. D genes are given only for firm matches. Not all rows give a size; the values are once, few, many and, for expanded clones, a class.

TRBV20-1,14,NA,many,TRBJ1-3,CSASLGGSGNTIYF,TGCAGTGCTAGTTTGGGGGGCTCTGGAAACACCATATATTTT
TRBV5-1,15,NA,few,TRBJ1-6,CASSAERGRNSPLHF,TGCGCCAGCAGCGCTGAACGAGGCAGAAATTCACCCCTCCACTTT
TRBV15,14,NA,many,TRBJ1-5,CATSRGQGSQPQHF,TGTGCCACCAGCAGGGGGCAGGGAAGTCAGCCCCAGCATTTT
TRBV7-2,16,NA,few,TRBJ2-3,CASSLRGSLGTDTQYF,TGTGCCAGCAGCCTTCGAGGGAGCCTCGGCACAGATACGCAGTATTTT
TRBV28,13,NA,few,TRBJ1-1,CATSDVHRTEAFF,TGTGCCACTTCGGACGTCCACCGGACTGAAGCTTTCTTT
TRBV12-3/TRBV12-4,13,NA,many,TRBJ2-7,CASSFGSLYEQYF,TGTGCCAGCAGTTTTGGGAGTTTGTACGAGCAGTACTTC
TRBV20-1,16,NA,few,TRBJ1-1,CSASRGSGALNTEAFF,TGCAGTGCTAGTAGGGGGTCAGGGGCTTTGAACACTGAAGCTTTCTTT
TRBV28,14,TRBD1,few,TRBJ2-3,CASWTGDGTDTQYF,TGTGCCAGCTGGACAGGGGATGGGACAGATACGCAGTATTTT
TRBV6-1,12,TRBD2,few,TRBJ2-1,CASSESGLAVNF,TGTGCCAGCAGTGAATCAGGCCTAGCGGTTAACTTC
TRBV20-1,14,NA,few,TRBJ1-2,CSARESTMRGGYTF,TGCAGTGCTAGAGAGAGTACAATGAGAGGAGGCTACACCTTC
TRBV5-6,12,NA,NA,TRBJ1-1,CASSFTLTEAFF,TGTGCCAGCAGCTTCACACTGACTGAAGCTTTCTTT
TRBV24-1,11,NA,many,TRBJ2-1,CATSAGYEQFF,TGTGCCACCAGTGCAGGTTATGAGCAGTTCTTC
TRBV3-1,15,NA,NA,TRBJ1-1,CASSQSSLRSTEAFF,TGTGCCAGCAGCCAAAGTTCCCTCCGGAGCACTGAAGCTTTCTTT
TRBV30,14,NA,NA,TRBJ1-1,CAWSTSGWNTEAFF,TGTGCCTGGAGTACGTCTGGATGGAACACTGAAGCTTTCTTT
TRBV5-1,16,TRBD2,few,TRBJ2-3,CASSLSPSGSTDTQYF,TGCGCCAGCAGCTTGAGCCCTAGCGGGAGCACAGATACGCAGTATTTT
TRBV5-6,17,TRBD2,NA,TRBJ2-1,CASSFLPSGRAIDEQFF,TGTGCCAGCAGCTTCCTACCTAGCGGGAGGGCCATCGATGAGCAGTTCTTC
TRBV20-1,15,NA,NA,TRBJ1-1,CSARDVGGARTEAFF,TGCAGTGCTAGAGATGTTGGGGGGGCCCGCACTGAAGCTTTCTTT
TRBV25-1,17,NA,few,TRBJ2-2,CASSARHGQTNTGELFF,TGTGCCAGCAGTGCTCGGCACGGGCAGACGAACACCGGGGAGCTGTTTTTT
TRBV28,14,NA,many,TRBJ1-4,CASSSSATNEKLFF,TGTGCCAGCAGCTCGAGTGCAACTAATGAAAAACTGTTTTTT
TRBV29-1,15,NA,many,TRBJ2-4,CSVEDIGMDRNIQYF,TGCAGCGTTGAAGACATCGGAATGGACAGAAACATTCAGTACTTC
TRBV28,12,NA,few,TRBJ2-5,CASSSITETQYF,TGTGCCAGCAGTTCAATAACGGAGACCCAGTACTTC
TRBV11-3,17,TRBD2,NA,TRBJ2-4,CASSRTAGGGAKNIQYF,TGTGCCAGCAGCCGGACGGCGGGAGGAGGAGCCAAAAACATTCAGTACTTC
TRBV20-1,12,NA,few,TRBJ1-1,CSARDPVSQAFF,TGCAGTGCTAGAGATCCTGTTAGCCAGGCTTTCTTT
TRBV6-2/TRBV6-3,13,NA,few,TRBJ2-1,CASSYRPEPKVFF,TGTGCCAGCAGTTACAGGCCGGAGCCAAAGGTGTTCTTC
TRBV13,17,TRBD2,many,TRBJ2-3,CASSPSLAGPSTDTQYF,TGTGCCAGCAGCCCCTCCCTAGCGGGGCCGTCGACAGATACGCAGTATTTT
TRBV25-1,14,TRBD1,few,TRBJ1-1,CASTQTGGRTEAFF,TGTGCCAGCACCCAGACAGGGGGTCGTACTGAAGCTTTCTTT
TRBV28,15,NA,NA,TRBJ1-2,CASRPSPTGSYGYTF,TGTGCCAGCAGGCCTAGTCCCACAGGGTCCTATGGCTACACCTTC
TRBV3-1,14,NA,few,TRBJ1-2,CASSQERSYYGYTF,TGTGCCAGCAGCCAAGAGCGGTCCTACTATGGCTACACCTTC
TRBV7-9,11,NA,NA,TRBJ1-4,CASSPGEKLFF,TGTGCCAGCAGCCCTGGGGAAAAACTGTTTTTT
TRBV5-1,17,TRBD2,few,TRBJ2-1,CASSLVVAGSSYNEQFF,TGCGCCAGCAGCTTGGTAGTAGCGGGGAGCTCCTACAATGAGCAGTTCTTC
TRBV28,12,NA,NA,TRBJ2-7,CASSLLRNEQYF,TGTGCCAGCAGTTTGTTAAGGAACGAGCAGTACTTC
TRBV7-7,15,NA,few,TRBJ2-6,CASSPTESGANVLTF,TGTGCCAGCAGCCCGACTGAGTCTGGGGCCAACGTCCTGACTTTC
TRBV12-3/TRBV12-4,13,NA,NA,TRBJ1-1,CASTGTANTEAFF,TGTGCCAGCACCGGGACGGCGAACACTGAAGCTTTCTTT
TRBV29-1,12,NA,NA,TRBJ1-1,CSVGGAGTEAFF,TGCAGCGTTGGGGGGGCCGGCACTGAAGCTTTCTTT
TRBV3-1,13,NA,NA,TRBJ1-4,CASAGRVREKLFF,TGTGCCAGCGCGGGCAGGGTGAGGGAAAAACTGTTTTTT
TRBV5-6,14,NA,NA,TRBJ1-5,CASSRGRSNQPQHF,TGTGCCAGCAGCCGGGGGCGGAGCAATCAGCCCCAGCATTTT
TRBV2,15,NA,NA,TRBJ1-4,CASGGGPRINEKLFF,TGTGCCAGCGGGGGGGGACCCCGAATTAATGAAAAACTGTTTTTT
TRBV10-3,14,NA,NA,TRBJ2-3,CATLDGVRTDTQYF,TGTGCCACCTTAGACGGGGTTAGAACAGATACGCAGTATTTT
TRBV12-5,14,TRBD2,few,TRBJ2-3,CASASAGDTDTQYF,TGTGCTAGTGCTTCGGCGGGGGACACAGATACGCAGTATTTT
TRBV6-1,14,TRBD1,NA,TRBJ1-2,CASSEKGARYGYTF,TGTGCCAGCAGTGAAAAGGGGGCGAGGTACGGCTACACCTTC
TRBV7-9,13,NA,many,TRBJ2-7,CASSLEGRYEQYF,TGTGCCAGCAGCTTGGAGGGCCGTTACGAGCAGTACTTC
TRBV7-3,16,NA,few,TRBJ1-1,CASSALGRELNTEAFF,TGTGCCAGCAGTGCCTTAGGCAGGGAATTGAACACTGAAGCTTTCTTT
TRBV14,13,NA,NA,TRBJ2-3,CASSQQGADTQYF,TGTGCCAGCAGCCAACAAGGGGCAGATACGCAGTATTTT
TRBV12-3/TRBV12-4,12,NA,many,TRBJ2-3,CASSPPGDTQYF,TGTGCCAGCAGTCCCCCAGGAGATACGCAGTATTTT
TRBV4-1,13,NA,many,TRBJ2-7,CASSQPGEYEQYF,TGCGCCAGCAGCCAGCCAGGGGAGTACGAGCAGTACTTC
TRBV29-1,11,NA,NA,TRBJ1-1,CSVEWLGKAFF,TGCAGCGTTGAATGGCTGGGTAAAGCTTTCTTT
TRBV29-1,14,NA,few,TRBJ2-7,CSVEGRGQDYEQYF,TGCAGCGTTGAAGGGAGGGGACAAGACTACGAGCAGTACTTC